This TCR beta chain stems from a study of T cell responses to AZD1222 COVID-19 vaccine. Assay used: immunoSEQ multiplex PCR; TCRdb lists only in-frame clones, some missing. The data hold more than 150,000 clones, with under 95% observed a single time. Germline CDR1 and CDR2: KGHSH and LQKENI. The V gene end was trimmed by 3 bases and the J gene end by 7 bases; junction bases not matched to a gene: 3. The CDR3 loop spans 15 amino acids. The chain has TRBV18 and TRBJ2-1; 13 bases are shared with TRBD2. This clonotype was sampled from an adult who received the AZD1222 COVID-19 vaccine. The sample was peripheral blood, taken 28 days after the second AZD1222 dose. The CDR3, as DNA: TGTGCCAGCTCACCCGGGACTAGCGGGAAGAATGAGCAGTTCTTC. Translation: CASSPGTSGKNEQFF. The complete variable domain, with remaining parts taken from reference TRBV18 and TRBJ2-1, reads NAGVMQNPRHLVRRRGQEARLRCSPMKGHSHVYWYRQLPEEGLKFMVYLQKENIIDESGMPKERFSAEFPKEGPSILRIQQVVRGDSAAYFCASSPGTSGKNEQFFGPGTRLTVL.